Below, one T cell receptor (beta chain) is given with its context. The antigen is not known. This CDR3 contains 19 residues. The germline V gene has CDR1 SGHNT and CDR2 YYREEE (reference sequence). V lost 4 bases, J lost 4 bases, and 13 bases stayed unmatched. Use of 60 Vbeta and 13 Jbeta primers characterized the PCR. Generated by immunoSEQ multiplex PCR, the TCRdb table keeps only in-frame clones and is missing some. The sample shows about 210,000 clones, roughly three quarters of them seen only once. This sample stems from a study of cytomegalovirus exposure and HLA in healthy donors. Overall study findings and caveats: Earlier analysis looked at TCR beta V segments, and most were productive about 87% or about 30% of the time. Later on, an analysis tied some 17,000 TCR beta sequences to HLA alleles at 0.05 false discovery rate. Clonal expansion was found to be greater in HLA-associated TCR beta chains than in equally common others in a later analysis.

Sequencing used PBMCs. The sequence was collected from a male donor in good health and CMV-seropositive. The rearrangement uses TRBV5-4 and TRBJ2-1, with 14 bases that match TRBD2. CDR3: CASSRTGTSGGRAYNEQFF. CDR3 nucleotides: TGTGCCAGCAGCCGGACCGGGACTAGCGGGGGAAGGGCTTACAATGAGCAGTTCTTC.